Below are 8 T cell receptor beta chains sequenced from a single sample in a study of CD8 T cells in ankylosing spondylitis. General observations from the study: Blood from ankylosing spondylitis patients appeared to carry a characteristic roughly 8-variant TCR beta motif.

These TCRs' antigens remain unknown. TCRdb recomputed calls from the 5' RACE reads with MiXCR, one row per CDR3 protein. The sample lists 500,000 to 650,000 distinct CDR3 sequences, 5.3% occurring once. Sequencing used blood, either unsorted or a sorted T cell fraction (not recorded which). The receptors come from a male donor with ankylosing spondylitis.

This clonotype showed up many times. J is TRBJ2-7 and V is TRBV5-1; either TRBD1 or TRBD2 may fit D (5 bases each). Germline V CDR1 and CDR2: SGHRS, YFSETQ. Trimming removed 3 bases from V and 3 bases from J, with 16 bases in between. The CDR3 has 15 residues. CDR3 sequence reads: CASSWDGTQIYEQYF. The CDR3 region has the DNA TGCGCCAGCAGCTGGGACGGAACACAGATCTACGAGCAGTACTTC.

This clonotype has a count of ten or more. The chain carries TRBV12-3 or TRBV12-4 and TRBJ2-1; 10 bases align to TRBD2. The CDR3 sequence is 15 residues long. V shed 4 bases, J shed 2 bases, and the junction held 2 bases outside the gene matches. The CDR3 here is CASSWTSGTYNEQFF. DNA of the CDR3: TGTGCCAGCAGTTGGACTAGCGGAACCTACAATGAGCAGTTCTTC.

This clonotype has ten or more counts. The genes are TRBV12-3 or TRBV12-4 and TRBJ2-5; unclear D gene. The CDR3 extends over 13 amino acids. Trimming removed 1 base at V and 3 bases at J, with 6 bases between. CDR3 in DNA: TGTGCCAGCAGTTTAGACCCCAAAGAGACCCAGTACTTC. This gives the protein CASSLDPKETQYF.

This clonotype was detected many times. The gene calls are TRBV7-9 and TRBJ2-7; D gene unclear. The CDR3 consists of 13 residues. CDR1 is SEHNR, CDR2 FQNEAQ, per germline (reference sequence). V was clipped by 3 bases and J by 2 bases, with 8 bases between them. CDR3 loop: CASSLDGTYEQYF. The CDR3 bases are TGTGCCAGCAGCTTGGACGGAACCTACGAGCAGTACTTC.

This clonotype has at least ten counts. The rearrangement uses TRBV27 and TRBJ2-7, with D possibly matching TRBD2 (5 bases). The CDR3 length is 16 residues. The germline gives CDR1 MNHEY, CDR2 SMNVEV (reference sequence). V lost 5 bases, J lost 1 base, and 18 bases lay in between. CDR3 in DNA: TGTGCCAGCAGTCCCCGGGTAGCGATATTTTCCTACGAGCAGTACTTC. As protein: CASSPRVAIFSYEQYF.

This chain uses TRBV11-2 with TRBJ2-7; D is unresolved. V was trimmed by 6 bases and J by 6 bases, leaving 21 bases between them. Germline loops: CDR1 SGHAT, CDR2 FQNNGV. This CDR3 region has 15 residues. The CDR3 here is CASSRQGLDIGEQYF. CDR3 DNA sequence: TGTGCCAGCAGTCGCCAAGGCCTGGATATCGGCGAGCAGTACTTC.

This clonotype was recorded at least ten times. V and J are TRBV7-2 and TRBJ2-5; D call uncertain. CDR1 and CDR2 (germline): SGHTA, FQGNSA. V was trimmed by 4 bases and J by 5 bases, leaving 14 bases between them. This CDR3 comprises 14 residues. CDR3 in amino acids: CASSSLGRRETQYF. The CDR3 DNA sequence: TGTGCCAGCAGCTCCCTAGGCAGGCGGGAGACCCAGTACTTC.

This clonotype was observed many times. The chain employs TRBV7-8 and TRBJ1-1; possibly TRBD1 for D (6 bases). Germline CDR1 SGHVS, CDR2 FQNEAQ. The CDR3 totals 16 residues. Trimming removed 0 bases at V and 4 bases at J, with 15 bases between. The CDR3, as DNA: TGTGCCAGCAGCTTAGCGTGGGGGGGCCATTCCACTGAAGCTTTCTTT. This translates into CASSLAWGGHSTEAFF.